The 32 T cell receptor beta chains reported below all come from one sample, sequenced in a study of low-dose radiotherapy and immunotherapy resistance in tumors. With TRAV- and TRBV-specific primers, first-strand cDNA was made, covering the alpha and beta chains. The authors amplified TCRs for around 20 PCR cycles with a constant-region primer and a V-primer adapter. MiXCR was run by TCRdb on the reads, yielding one entry per CDR3 protein. The top ten hold 6.5% to 8% of the sample, which has under 70,000 distinct CDR3 sequences, about 23% seen once. As for time point: after trial treatment. Treatment given: LDRT plus nivolumab, ipilimumab, low-dose cyclophosphamide and aspirin (RACIN trial). The sequencing used PBMCs, collected after low-dose radiotherapy plus immunotherapy. Receptor source: a male donor with prostate cancer.

This clonotype was observed many times. This CDR3 is CSAAPGAAEETQYF. CDR3 sequence (DNA): TGCAGCGCTGCCCCAGGGGCAGCTGAAGAGACCCAGTACTTC. J is TRBJ2-5 and V is TRBV29-1; D possibly corresponds to TRBD1 (6 bases). There are 14 residues in the CDR3. Germline CDR1 reads SQVTM; CDR2 reads ANQGSEA. V lost 7 bases, J lost 3 bases, and 18 bases lay in between.

This clonotype was seen repeatedly, ten times or more. This chain connects TRBV19 to TRBJ2-7, with 8 bases lining up with TRBD1. The CDR3 sequence is 14 residues long. V was clipped by 5 bases and J by 2 bases; unmatched bases: 5. Germline loops: CDR1 LNHDA, CDR2 SQIVND (reference sequence). The CDR3 reads CASSPWTGPYEQYF. The CDR3 region has the DNA TGTGCCAGTAGTCCCTGGACAGGGCCCTACGAGCAGTACTTC.

Ten or more counts support this clonotype. The chain links TRBV5-1 to TRBJ2-7, with 9 bases matching TRBD1. V dropped 3 bases and J dropped 4; count of bases not matched to a gene: 8. CDR1 is SGHRS, CDR2 YFSETQ, per germline. This CDR3 has 15 residues. The CDR3: CASSSTGTGHYEQYF. The CDR3 DNA follows: TGCGCCAGCAGCTCTACCGGGACAGGGCATTACGAGCAGTACTTC.

This clonotype was recorded many times. This chain uses TRBV4-3 with TRBJ1-3, with TRBD1 matching over 7 bases. The CDR3 has 15 residues. Germline V gives CDR1 LGHNA, CDR2 YSLEER. The junction had 7 bases not matched to a gene; V was cut back by 8 bases and J by 0 bases. The CDR3: CASRRTGDSGNTIYF. CDR3 in DNA: TGCGCCAGCCGACGCACAGGGGACTCTGGAAACACCATATATTTT.

This sequence joins TRBV7-2 and TRBJ1-5, with TRBD1 identical over 7 bases. This CDR3 contains 15 residues. With 2 bases clipped from V and 6 bases from J, the junction kept 7 bases outside the gene matches. Germline CDR1 reads SGHTA; CDR2 reads FQGNSA. In DNA, the CDR3 is TGTGCCAGCAGCTTATTAGGGGGCGCAGGTCAGCCCCAGCATTTT. Translating it yields CASSLLGGAGQPQHF. Full variable domain (remainder filled in from reference TRBV7-2 and TRBJ1-5): GAGVSQSPSNKVTEKGKDVELRCDPISGHTALYWYRQSLGQGLEFLIYFQGNSAPDKSGLPSDRFSAERTGGSVSTLTIQRTQQEDSAVYLCASSLLGGAGQPQHFGDGTRLSIL.

This clonotype was picked up many times. The V call is TRBV5-1, the J call TRBJ2-7, with TRBD2 matching 10 bases. Trimming took 7 bases from V and 3 from J; bases not matched to a gene: 4. This CDR3 region has 13 residues. Germline CDR1 is SGHRS and CDR2 is YFSETQ. This CDR3 is CASQIAGGYEQYF. The CDR3 nucleotides are TGCGCCAGCCAAATAGCGGGGGGCTACGAGCAGTACTTC.

In the case of this clonotype: A read error is likely here: a far larger clone is one base away. V usage is TRBV2 and J usage is TRBJ2-7, with D possibly being TRBD1 (6 bases). V dropped 6 bases and J dropped 0 bases, with 6 bases sitting between them. The germline CDR1 and CDR2 sequences are SNHLY and FYNNEI. The CDR3 spans 12 residues. CDR3 DNA: TGTGCCAGCAGGGACAGCTCCTACGAGCAGTACTTC. It encodes CASRDSSYEQYF. Variable domain in full (rest from reference TRBV2 and TRBJ2-7): EPEVTQTPSHQVTQMGQEVILRCVPISNHLYFYWYRQILGQKVEFLVSFYNNEISEKSEIFDDQFSVERPDGSNFTLKIRSTKLEDSAMYFCASRDSSYEQYFGPGTRLTVT.

Details on this clonotype: At one of its ends the junction is not consistent with the germline gene, which may arise from a read error. The chain combines TRBV5-1 with TRBJ1-4, with D hard to call. The CDR3 spans 14 residues. In germline, CDR1 is SGHRS, CDR2 YFSETQ. CDR3 sequence reads: CGSKVGSSVEKLFF. The CDR3, as DNA: TGCGGCAGCAAAGTAGGATCATCGGTTGAAAAACTGTTTTTT.

This clonotype was detected many times. The chain uses TRBV4-1 and TRBJ1-5; tentatively, D is TRBD1 (6 bases). CDR3 size: 15 residues. Trimming shortened V by 6 bases and J by 0 bases, and 12 bases separated the two germline ends. Germline lookup yields CDR1 MGHRA and CDR2 YSYEKL. The CDR3 DNA reads as TGCGCCAGCAGACCAGGACAGATTAGCAATCAGCCCCAGCATTTT. As protein: CASRPGQISNQPQHF.

The chain has TRBV9 and TRBJ2-3; weak D call: TRBD2 (5 bases). The ends were cut back, 3 bases at V and 1 base at J, with 18 bases in the middle. The CDR3 runs 17 residues. The germline V gene has CDR1 SGDLS and CDR2 YYNGEE. The CDR3 nucleotides read TGTGCCAGCAGCGCCTTCCCGGCGCGGGCAGGCACAGATACGCAGTATTTT. This gives the protein CASSAFPARAGTDTQYF.

Many counts were recorded for this clonotype. The chain has TRBV4-1 and TRBJ2-1, with a weak D call TRBD2 (7 bases). The V end lost 0 bases, the J end lost 0 bases, and 18 bases lay between the germline ends. Germline loops: CDR1 MGHRA, CDR2 YSYEKL. This CDR3 has 19 residues. The CDR3 reads CASSQDGGRGGVSYNEQFF. CDR3 in DNA: TGCGCCAGCAGCCAAGATGGGGGGAGGGGGGGGGTCTCCTACAATGAGCAGTTCTTC.

The chain carries TRBV6-5 and TRBJ2-7, with 9 bases fitting TRBD1. There are 14 residues in the CDR3. Germline CDR1 and CDR2: MNHEY and SVGAGI. The junction had 8 bases not matched to a gene; V was cut back by 7 bases and J by 4 bases. The CDR3 region has the DNA TGTGCCAGCACACAGGGGGCAGGGCAGTACGAGCAGTACTTC. Translated, it gives CASTQGAGQYEQYF.

This clonotype is a singleton in its sample. It differs at one base from a far larger clone, so likely a read error. The rearrangement uses TRBV10-1 and TRBJ2-5; tentatively, D is TRBD1 (5 bases). Germline CDR1 WNHNN, CDR2 SYGVQD (reference sequence). V shed 4 bases and J shed 11 bases, with 17 bases lying between them. This CDR3 is built from 13 residues. The CDR3 DNA reads as TGCGCCAGCAGTGCTTACAGGTACAATGAGCAGTACTTC. Amino acids: CASSAYRYNEQYF.

This clonotype showed up many times. The chain recombines TRBV28 with TRBJ1-5; maybe TRBD1 (6 bases). From germline, CDR1 is MDHEN and CDR2 SYDVKM. Trimming took 5 bases from V and 4 from J, leaving 15 bases between them. The CDR3 loop spans 15 amino acids. In DNA form, the CDR3 reads TGTGCCAGCAGTCGATCTGGGGGGCAGAATCAGCCCCAGCATTTT. The encoded protein is CASSRSGGQNQPQHF.

This clonotype has a count of ten or more. V and J are TRBV7-2 and TRBJ2-5; no clear D. The germline V and J ends were trimmed by 5 bases and 2 bases, with 18 bases remaining between them. This CDR3 is built from 16 residues. CDR1 is SGHTA, CDR2 FQGNSA, per germline. CDR3 in DNA: TGTGCCAGCAGCCCTGAACAGACGGTAATACAAGAGACCCAGTACTTC. As protein: CASSPEQTVIQETQYF.

The chain recombines TRBV20-1 with TRBJ1-1, with D tentatively TRBD1 (6 bases). This CDR3 is 14 amino acids long. Trimming cost V 1 base and J 6 bases, with 15 bases left between them. The germline CDR1 and CDR2 sequences are DFQATT and SNEGSKA (reference sequence). The CDR3 loop is CSARVSQGFSEAFF. In nucleotides, the CDR3 is TGCAGTGCTAGAGTGTCACAGGGATTCTCTGAAGCTTTCTTT.

This rearrangement joins TRBV5-1 to TRBJ2-1, with 11 bases fitting TRBD2. V trimming: 7 bases; J trimming: 2 bases; junction bases outside the gene matches: 5. Per the germline V gene, CDR1 is SGHRS and CDR2 is YFSETQ. CDR3 length: 15 residues. CDR3 sequence (DNA): TGCGCCAGCGAGGTAGCGGGGGGGCCCTACAATGAGCAGTTCTTC. This codes for CASEVAGGPYNEQFF.

This clonotype was counted many times. The chain is built from TRBV7-9 and TRBJ1-1, with a weak D call TRBD1 (6 bases). This CDR3 has 16 amino acids. In germline, CDR1 is SEHNR, CDR2 FQNEAQ (reference sequence). V was cut by 3 bases and J by 1 base, with 15 bases left in between. The DNA for the CDR3 is TGTGCCAGCAGCTTTCGGTTTGGACAGAGGAACACTGAAGCTTTCTTT. The encoded protein is CASSFRFGQRNTEAFF.

This clonotype was observed many times. The genes are TRBV12-3 or TRBV12-4 and TRBJ2-2, with TRBD1 matching 10 bases. The CDR3 consists of 14 residues. The V segment lost 6 bases and the J segment 5 bases; nucleotides outside the gene matches: 3. The CDR3 nucleotides are TGTGCCAGCAGGGGGACAGGGGATACCGGGGAGCTGTTTTTT. Protein: CASRGTGDTGELFF.

This clonotype was observed many times. This chain joins TRBV6-2 or TRBV6-3 and TRBJ2-7, with TRBD1 matching over 8 bases. The V and J ends lost 5 bases and 1 base, in that order; junction bases with no gene match: 4. Germline V CDR1 and CDR2: MNHEY, SVGEGT. The CDR3 extends over 14 amino acids. CDR3 region: CASSTWTGSYEQYF. DNA of the CDR3: TGTGCCAGCAGTACTTGGACAGGGTCCTACGAGCAGTACTTC.

This clonotype was observed many times. This rearrangement joins TRBV3-1 to TRBJ2-3; D not certain. Germline V gives CDR1 LGHDT, CDR2 YNNKEL (reference sequence). The CDR3 has 16 amino acids. V dropped 0 bases and J dropped 0 bases, with 10 bases sitting between them. The CDR3 spells CASSQDFTRSTDTQYF. In DNA, the CDR3 is TGTGCCAGCAGCCAAGATTTTACCAGAAGCACAGATACGCAGTATTTT.

The chain uses TRBV7-2 and TRBJ2-3; D tentatively fits TRBD1 or TRBD2 (6 bases each). Germline V gene data show CDR1 as SGHTA and CDR2 as FQGNSA. The CDR3 extends over 15 amino acids. V lost 0 bases and J lost 0, with 7 bases in between. The CDR3 sequence is CASSLAGGSTDTQYF. In DNA, the CDR3 is TGTGCCAGCAGCTTAGCGGGGGGCAGCACAGATACGCAGTATTTT.

This clonotype occurred many times. The chain joins TRBV15 to TRBJ2-3; D may be TRBD1 or TRBD2 (5 bases each). The germline V gene encodes CDR1 LNHNV and CDR2 YYDKDF (reference sequence). V was pared by 5 bases and J by 3 bases, with 12 bases between. The CDR3 extends over 14 amino acids. The CDR3, as DNA: TGTGCCACCAGCCCGGGGCTACCGACAGATACGCAGTATTTT. It encodes CATSPGLPTDTQYF. The full variable domain, its missing parts supplied by reference TRBV15 and TRBJ2-3, is DAMVIQNPRYQVTQFGKPVTLSCSQTLNHNVMYWYQQKSSQAPKLLFHYYDKDFNNEADTPDNFQSRRPNTSFCFLDIRSPGLGDTAMYLCATSPGLPTDTQYFGPGTRLTVL.

In its sample, this clonotype was seen many times. The rearrangement joins TRBV3-1 to TRBJ1-4; D remains ambiguous. With 4 bases removed from V and 0 bases from J, the gap between germline ends came to 9 bases. The CDR3 contains 15 residues. CDR1 and CDR2 from the germline V gene are LGHDT and YNNKEL (reference sequence). CDR3 protein: CASSLNIATNEKLFF. CDR3 in DNA: TGTGCCAGCAGCCTTAACATTGCAACTAATGAAAAACTGTTTTTT.

This clonotype was recorded at least ten times. The chain recombines TRBV15 with TRBJ2-1; TRBD2 is a possible D gene (7 bases). This CDR3 comprises 16 residues. Germline lookup yields CDR1 LNHNV and CDR2 YYDKDF (reference sequence). The V end was cut by 0 bases, the J end by 3 bases, with 12 bases between. CDR3 in DNA: TGTGCCACCAGCAGAGAACCGGGGGGCCTCTACAATGAGCAGTTCTTC. This sequence encodes CATSREPGGLYNEQFF.

In the case of this clonotype: It is likely a read error: a sequence one base away is far more abundant. V gene TRBV27 combines with J gene TRBJ2-7; D is uncertain. V was pared by 8 bases and J by 7 bases, with 9 bases between. Germline CDR1 is MNHEY and CDR2 is SMNVEV (reference sequence). CDR3 length: 10 residues. This CDR3 reads CASGLWEQYF. The CDR3 nucleotides read TGTGCCAGCGGCCTTTGGGAGCAGTACTTC.

The chain joins TRBV20-1 to TRBJ2-1, with TRBD1 matching over 7 bases. The CDR3 is 14 amino acids. In germline, CDR1 is DFQATT, CDR2 SNEGSKA (reference sequence). J gave up 10 bases and V 0 bases, and 9 bases lay outside the gene matches. CDR3 nucleotides: TGCAGTGCTAGAGATACGAGACAGGGTAGCGAGCAGTTCTTC. The encoded protein is CSARDTRQGSEQFF.

A note on this clonotype: A read error is likely here: a far larger clone is one base away. The J gene is TRBJ2-3, the V gene TRBV5-3; D is perhaps TRBD2 (5 bases). TRBV5-3 is flagged as an ORF with uncertain function. There are 13 residues in the CDR3. V gave up 8 bases and J gave up 5 bases, with 15 bases separating them. This CDR3 is CASSRDRKDTQYF. CDR3 nucleotide sequence: TGTGCCAGCAGCCGGGATCGGAAAGATACGCAGTATTTT.

Comments on this clonotype: This is likely an artifact of a read error, given a far larger clone one base away. This chain uses TRBV7-2 with TRBJ2-7, with D tentatively TRBD1 or TRBD2 (5 bases each). CDR1 SGHTA and CDR2 FQGNSA come from the germline V gene. The CDR3 runs 14 residues. The germline V and J ends were trimmed by 1 base and 7 bases, with 14 bases remaining between them. CDR3 loop: CASSLGRGDGEQYF. The CDR3 nucleotides are TGTGCCAGCAGCTTAGGTAGAGGGGACGGTGAGCAGTACTTC.

Here the CDR3 reads CASSQDLGSGNQPQHF. The CDR3 DNA is TGTGCCAGCAGCCAAGATTTAGGGTCGGGAAATCAGCCCCAGCATTTT. The chain employs TRBV3-1 and TRBJ1-5, with D unclear. Germline lookup yields CDR1 LGHDT and CDR2 YNNKEL (reference sequence). This CDR3 comprises 16 residues. V lost 0 bases and J lost 4, with 13 bases in between.

The chain has TRBV3-1 and TRBJ2-4; D is undetermined. The CDR3 runs 14 residues. Germline lookup yields CDR1 LGHDT and CDR2 YNNKEL (reference sequence). Trimming removed 2 bases from V and 0 bases from J, with 5 bases in between. The CDR3 sequence is CASSQQRAKNIQYF. In DNA, the CDR3 is TGTGCCAGCAGCCAACAGAGAGCCAAAAACATTCAGTACTTC.

This clonotype was seen at least ten times. The gene calls are TRBV9 and TRBJ2-4, with 9 bases that match TRBD1. Germline V gives CDR1 SGDLS, CDR2 YYNGEE. The CDR3 contains 15 residues. Trimming removed 0 bases from V and 4 bases from J; junction bases left unmatched: 2. CDR3 sequence: CASSVEGQGKNIQYF. CDR3 in DNA: TGTGCCAGCAGCGTAGAGGGACAGGGTAAAAACATTCAGTACTTC.